A few counts support the clone carrying this T cell receptor (beta chain). The sample comes from a study of T cells in Graves' hyperthyroidism and ophthalmopathy. Amplified regions were TCR beta CDR3 sequences from RNA transcripts. During a first-round RT-PCR of the TCR CDR3, the HTBI primer set was used. TCRdb re-derived calls from the multiplex PCR reads in MiXCR, one entry per CDR3 protein. The table shows about 640,000 distinct CDR3 sequences, with around 21% occurring only once. CDR1 is MNHEY and CDR2 is SMNVEV in the germline V gene (reference sequence). The CDR3 length is 16 residues. V shed 5 bases, J shed 6 bases, and the junction held 8 bases outside the gene matches.

Sample: blood. The TCR was taken from a man aged 30-40 years with Graves' ophthalmopathy. The chain joins TRBV27 to TRBJ2-3, with TRBD2 matching 13 bases. CDR3 in amino acids: CASSPSTSGRKDTQYF. Here the CDR3 DNA reads TGTGCCAGCAGTCCTTCGACTAGCGGGAGGAAGGATACGCAGTATTTT.